This record concerns one TCR beta chain sequence. V dropped 1 base and J dropped 4 bases, with 2 bases sitting between them. The CDR3 has 13 residues. Germline V lookup: CDR1 SGHAT, CDR2 FQDESV (reference sequence). This specimen belongs to a study of shared clonotypes between healthy human individuals. Across the whole study: Each donor's CD4 naive and CD4 memory cells filled three plates apiece, CD8 naive two, and CD8 memory one.

Investigators spread the genomic DNA of each subset evenly over several immunoSEQ plates. Libraries were prepared by immunoSEQ multiplex PCR; TCRdb keeps only in-frame clonotypes and omits some of them. The sample contains some 2,400,000 clones, approximately 94% of which appear only once. Material for sequencing was naive CD4+ T cells sorted from blood. Indicated subset: CD45RA+ positively selected. This receptor was obtained from a young man in good health. The rearrangement links TRBV11-1 to TRBJ2-6; D is unclear. The CDR3 coding sequence is TGTGCCAGCAGCTTAGGGGGGGCCAACGTCCTGACTTTC. Encoded protein: CASSLGGANVLTF. Using reference TRBV11-1 and TRBJ2-6 for the parts outside the CDR3, the full variable domain is EAEVAQSPRYKITEKSQAVAFWCDPISGHATLYWYRQILGQGPELLVQFQDESVVDDSQLPKDRFSAERLKGVDSTLKIQPAELGDSAMYLCASSLGGANVLTFGAGSRLTVL.